This TCR beta chain is drawn from a study of shared clonotypes between healthy human individuals. Methods used by the authors: There were no quality scores in the junction-only immunoSEQ sequences, so filtering differed. TCRdb's table, derived via immunoSEQ multiplex PCR, lists solely in-frame clones and lacks some. The DNA was the basis for D and trimming; V, J and clone size are from that table. The table records approximately 2,000,000 clones, around 95% of them present only once. Findings and caveats of the study: A reduction in generation probabilities was seen for non-shared clonotypes relative to those shared by all four donors. Naive CD4 clonotypes overlapped across a few donors at about 5%.

Concerning this clone: The target antigen is unknown.

This CDR3 is built from 16 residues. The germline V gene has CDR1 LNHDA and CDR2 SQIVND (reference sequence). The germline V and J ends were trimmed by 3 bases and 1 base, with 10 bases remaining between them. Naive CD8 cells, CD45RO-negative and positively selected for CCR7, excluded terminally differentiated effector memory CD45RA+ cells. Sequencing used naive CD8+ T cells from PBMCs. This TCR was sampled from a man in his late teens or twenties in good health. Some clones in this sample may be carry-over from other donors' samples. The rearrangement joins TRBV19 to TRBJ2-6, with D tentatively TRBD2 (6 bases). The CDR3, as DNA: TGTGCCAGTAGTATTAGGAGGGAATCTGGGGCCAACGTCCTGACTTTC. This gives the protein CASSIRRESGANVLTF.